This TCR beta chain came from a study of T cell responses to AZD1222 COVID-19 vaccine. V gave up 0 bases and J gave up 7 bases, with 21 bases separating them. There are 17 residues in the CDR3. The V gene's germline CDR1 is LGHDT and CDR2 YNNKEL (reference sequence). Data came from immunoSEQ multiplex PCR; TCRdb stores just in-frame clones and leaves some out. The sample comprises around 140,000 clones, about 92% of which are singletons, and 2.5% to 4% rests with the top ten. The source of this sequence is an adult who received the AZD1222 COVID-19 vaccine. Sequenced material: peripheral blood, taken 28 days after the second AZD1222 dose. The chain joins TRBV3-1 (or the pseudogene TRBV3-2) to TRBJ1-2, with D perhaps matching TRBD1 (6 bases). The CDR3 sequence: CASSQDFRLGGLAGYTF. The CDR3 DNA follows: TGTGCCAGCAGCCAAGACTTTCGTTTGGGGGGCCTAGCTGGCTACACCTTC.